The clone carrying this T cell receptor beta chain was recorded many times. The target antigen is unknown. The CDR3 runs to 13 residues. V lost 1 base to trimming and J lost 4 bases, with 8 bases between them. Germline CDR1 is SGHRS and CDR2 is YFSETQ. Template switching created a universal primer site, and the cDNA included unique molecular identifiers. TCRdb called the 5' RACE reads again in MiXCR, with one record for every CDR3 protein. Seen here are about 900,000 distinct CDR3 sequences, 10% to 15% observed once, and the top ten hold around 1.5%. The data are from a study of identical twins. Study-wide points: The abundant beta clonotypes from cord blood had fewer insertions, and memory repertoires had none of this.

These data also formed part of another study, on yellow fever vaccine responses in identical twins.

The rearrangement joins TRBV5-1 to TRBJ1-2; D is uncertain. The material sequenced was PBMCs. The source is a woman younger than 30 in good health. The CDR3 spells CASSLTLGYGYTF. CDR3 nucleotide sequence: TGCGCCAGCAGCTTGACCTTAGGCTATGGCTACACCTTC.